These T cell receptor beta chains were read from a single sample in a study of T cells in Graves' hyperthyroidism and ophthalmopathy. MiXCR, applied by TCRdb to the multiplex PCR reads, yields one record per CDR3 protein. The sample has more than 550,000 distinct CDR3 sequences, 18% seen once; the top ten hold 16%. Sequencing input: blood. These receptors all stem from a woman in her forties or fifties with Graves' hyperthyroidism that later progressed to Graves' ophthalmopathy. The CDR3 runs from the conserved cysteine through the conserved F or W. D genes are given only for firm matches. The listing skips clone size in some rows; elsewhere it reads once, few, many or a size class.

size	D	J	V	DNA	CDR3
.	.	TRBJ2-7	TRBV20-1	TGCAGTGCTGATGCCCAGTACCCCGGGACCCTTCGAGGAGAGCAGTACTTC	CSADAQYPGTLRGEQYF
many	TRBD1	TRBJ2-5	TRBV9	TGTGCCAGCAGCGTAGCCGCGACAGGGGGTGAGACCCAGTACTTC	CASSVAATGGETQYF
.	.	TRBJ1-2	TRBV10-3	TGTGCCATCAGTGAGGGAGGGGACGGGTTCGATGGCTACACCTTC	CAISEGGDGFDGYTF
.	.	TRBJ1-2	TRBV30	TGTGCCTGGAGTGTACCCCCCAACTATGGCTACACCTTC	CAWSVPPNYGYTF
.	.	TRBJ2-2	TRBV5-6	TGTTCCAGCAGCTTGTTCGGCAGGACTAACACCGGGGAGCTGTTTTTT	CSSSLFGRTNTGELFF
.	.	TRBJ1-3	TRBV13	TGTGCCAGCAGCTTACCTGGGGGACACACCATATATTTT	CASSLPGGHTIYF
.	TRBD1	TRBJ1-2	TRBV20-1	TGCAGTGCTAGCCTTAAGGCGGTCAGGGGGGCTGGCTACACCTTC	CSASLKAVRGAGYTF
few	.	TRBJ2-5	TRBV12-3/TRBV12-4	TGTGCCAGCAGCCCCCTTTCCGTTCAAGAGACCCAGTACTTC	CASSPLSVQETQYF
many	.	TRBJ2-7	TRBV7-2	TGTGCCAGCAGCTTAGAAGGGGTTACTGCCTACGAGCAGTACTTC	CASSLEGVTAYEQYF
.	.	TRBJ2-1	TRBV9	TGTGCCAGCAGCGTAGCCCAGCGGACCGACAATGAGCAGTTCTTC	CASSVAQRTDNEQFF
.	.	TRBJ2-1	TRBV20-1	TGCAGTGCTAGGCCGAGCTCGAGCTCCTACAATGAGCAGTTCTTC	CSARPSSSSYNEQFF
many	.	TRBJ1-4	TRBV12-3/TRBV12-4	TGTGCCAGCAGTTTGAGTGAAAAACTGTTTTTT	CASSLSEKLFF
few	.	TRBJ2-7	TRBV4-1	TGCGCCAGCAGCCACGCCTCCAGGGGTCACCCCTACGAGCAGTACTTC	CASSHASRGHPYEQYF
.	TRBD1	TRBJ1-5	TRBV7-9	TGTGCCAGCAGAGGACAGGACCATCAGCCCCAGCATTTT	CASRGQDHQPQHF
.	TRBD1	TRBJ2-2	TRBV3-1	TGTGGCAGCAGCCAATCACAGGGGACCGGGGAGCTGTTTTTT	CGSSQSQGTGELFF
.	.	TRBJ1-4	TRBV7-8	TGTGCCAGCAGCTCATCGCGGGGGGGCGCCGAGTGGGAAAAACTGTTTTTT	CASSSSRGGAEWEKLFF